This T cell receptor (beta chain) came from a study of blood T cell repertoires in COVID-19. Turning to the study itself: T cells, B-cell-depleted T cells, or PBMCs supplied cDNA or gDNA.

As handled by the study authors: Amplification of reference gene primers provided the estimated nucleated cell counts. TCRdb's table, derived via immunoSEQ multiplex PCR, lists solely in-frame clones and lacks some. V and J calls and clone size are copied from that table; D and trimming were computed from the DNA. The sample has over 250,000 clones; about nine tenths are singletons. This clone was detected once. V dropped 0 bases and J dropped 4; count of bases not matched to a gene: 6. Germline V gene data show CDR1 as SGDLS and CDR2 as YYNGEE. The CDR3 totals 15 residues. The TCR comes from a man in his forties or fifties with acute or convalescent COVID-19. Sequencing used peripheral blood. The rearrangement joins TRBV9 to TRBJ1-2; 7 positions agree with TRBD1. The DNA for the CDR3 is TGTGCCAGCAGCGTAGGGGGACAGCCGGCCTATGGCTACACCTTC. Protein: CASSVGGQPAYGYTF.